The clone carrying this T cell receptor (beta chain) has only a few counts. The antigen is undetermined. Time point indicated: pre-sensitization, week 0. Treatment meaning: therapeutic diphenylcyclopropenone sensitization with weekly scalp DPC. Germline trimming cut 3 bases from V and 4 bases from J; bases unmatched to any gene: 4. The CDR3 has 14 residues. MiXCR, applied by TCRdb to the RACE reads, yields one record per CDR3 protein. The profile shows around 200,000 distinct CDR3 sequences, just under 30% of them singletons. This record comes from a study of human T cells and chemical hapten exposure. Turning to the study itself: The patients were mostly female; they had alopecia areata, totalis or universalis.

General observations from the study: Among expanded TCRs, significantly more large CDR3 similarity clusters formed than among controls. TCRs whose frequency exceeded 1 in 1000 remained the same following DPC sensitization.

The chain is built from TRBV12-3 or TRBV12-4 and TRBJ2-3; 7 positions match TRBD1. The sequence was obtained from a woman aged 25 to 39 with alopecia areata. Some clones in this sample may be carry-over from other donors' samples. The sequencing here drew on whole blood, taken in connection with sensitization to the hapten diphenylcyclopropenone (DPC). CDR3 in DNA: TGTGCCAGCAGTTTTTGGGGGACAGCAGATACGCAGTATTTT. This sequence encodes CASSFWGTADTQYF.